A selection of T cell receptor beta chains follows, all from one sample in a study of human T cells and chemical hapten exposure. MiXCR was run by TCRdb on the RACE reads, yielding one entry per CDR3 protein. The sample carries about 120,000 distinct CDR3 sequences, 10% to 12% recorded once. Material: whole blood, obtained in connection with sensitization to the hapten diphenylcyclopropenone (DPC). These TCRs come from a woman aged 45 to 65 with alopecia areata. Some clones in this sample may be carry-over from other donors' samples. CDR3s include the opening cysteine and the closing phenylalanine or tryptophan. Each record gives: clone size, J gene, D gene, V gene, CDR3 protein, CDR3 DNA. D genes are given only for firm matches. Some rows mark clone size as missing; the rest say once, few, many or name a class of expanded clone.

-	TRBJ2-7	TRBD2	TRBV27	CASRSGGRGEQYF	TGTGCCAGCCGTAGCGGGGGACGGGGGGAGCAGTACTTC
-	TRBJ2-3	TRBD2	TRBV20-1	CSADRSGGRTDTQYF	TGCAGTGCCGATAGAAGCGGGGGACGCACAGATACGCAGTATTTT
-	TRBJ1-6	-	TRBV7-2	CASSPRFGQGNSPLHF	TGTGCCAGCAGCCCCCGTTTCGGCCAGGGAAATTCACCCCTCCACTTT
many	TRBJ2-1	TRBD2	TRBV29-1	CSVEGLAGTNEQFF	TGCAGCGTCGAGGGACTAGCGGGGACTAATGAGCAGTTCTTC
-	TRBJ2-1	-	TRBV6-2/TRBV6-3	CASSVSPGRHYNEQFF	TGTGCCAGCAGTGTATCCCCAGGGCGACACTACAATGAGCAGTTCTTC
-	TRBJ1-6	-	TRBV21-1	CASSKVDGPDSPLHF	TGTGCCAGCAGCAAAGTCGACGGGCCGGATTCACCCCTCCACTTT
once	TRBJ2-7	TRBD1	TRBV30	CAWSATYRGPEQYF	TGTGCCTGGAGCGCGACTTACAGGGGGCCCGAGCAGTACTTC
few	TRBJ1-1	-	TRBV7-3	CASSFHRIFCTEAFF	TGTGCCAGCAGCTTCCACAGGATTTTTTGCACTGAAGCTTTCTTT
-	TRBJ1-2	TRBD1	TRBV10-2	CASSESGQGSWSYGYTF	TGCGCCAGCAGTGAGTCGGGACAGGGCTCTTGGAGCTATGGCTACACCTTC
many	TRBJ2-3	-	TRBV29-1	CSASTGFTTDTQYF	TGCAGCGCGTCGACCGGGTTTACCACAGATACGCAGTATTTT
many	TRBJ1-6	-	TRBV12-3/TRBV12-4	CASSFNRDNSPLHF	TGTGCCAGCAGTTTTAACAGAGATAATTCACCCCTCCACTTT
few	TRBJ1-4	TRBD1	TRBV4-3	CASSQDLTGGEKLFF	TGCGCCAGCAGCCAAGATCTGACAGGGGGTGAAAAACTGTTTTTT
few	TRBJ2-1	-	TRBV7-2	CASSRRGRTINNEQFF	TGTGCCAGCAGCCGTCGCGGCCGGACTATAAACAATGAGCAGTTCTTC
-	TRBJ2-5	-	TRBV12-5	CASGSDVETQYF	TGTGCTAGTGGCTCGGACGTAGAGACCCAGTACTTC
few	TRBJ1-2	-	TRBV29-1	CSVPGLDYGYTF	TGCAGCGTCCCGGGACTTGACTATGGCTACACCTTC
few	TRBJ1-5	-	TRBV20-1	CSARRRGMGPQHF	TGCAGTGCTAGGAGACGTGGAATGGGTCCCCAGCATTTT
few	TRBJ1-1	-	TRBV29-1	CSVANTEAFF	TGCAGCGTTGCGAACACTGAAGCTTTCTTT
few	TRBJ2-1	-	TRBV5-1	CASSPGAGLSYNEQFF	TGCGCCAGCAGCCCGGGAGCGGGCCTCTCCTACAATGAGCAGTTCTTC
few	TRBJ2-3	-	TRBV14	CASSDKGGDTQYF	TGTGCCAGCAGCGACAAAGGAGGCGATACGCAGTATTTT
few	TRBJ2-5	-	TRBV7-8	CASSLGSRGPETQYF	TGTGCCAGCAGCTTAGGGTCCCGGGGGCCGGAGACCCAGTACTTC
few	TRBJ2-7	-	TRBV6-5	CASSGEYEQYF	TGTGCCAGCAGTGGAGAATACGAGCAGTACTTC
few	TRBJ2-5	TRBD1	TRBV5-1	CASSSTGAPETQYF	TGCGCCAGCAGCTCGACAGGGGCGCCAGAGACCCAGTACTTC
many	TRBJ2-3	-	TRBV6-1	CASSEAAGGADTQYF	TGTGCCAGCAGTGAAGCCGCCGGGGGTGCAGATACGCAGTATTTT
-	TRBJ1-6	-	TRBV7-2	CASSDDQFGSPLHF	TGTGCCAGCAGCGACGACCAGTTCGGTTCACCCCTCCACTTT
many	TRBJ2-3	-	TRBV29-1	CSVGGTDTQYF	TGCAGCGTTGGGGGCACAGATACGCAGTATTTT
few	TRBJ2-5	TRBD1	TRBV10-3	CAISEPGQGLDGETQYF	TGTGCCATCAGTGAACCTGGACAGGGCCTTGATGGAGAGACCCAGTACTTC
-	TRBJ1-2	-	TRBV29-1	CSVEDLTGYGYTF	TGCAGCGTTGAAGATTTAACAGGGTATGGCTACACCTTC
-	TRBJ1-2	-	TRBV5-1	CASSLRGCVDNYGYTF	TGCGCCAGCAGCTTGCGGGGCTGCGTTGATAACTATGGCTACACCTTC
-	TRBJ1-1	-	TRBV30	CAWADTLGTEAFF	TGTGCCTGGGCGGACACTCTCGGCACTGAAGCTTTCTTT
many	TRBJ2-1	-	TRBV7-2	CASSLDPVYNEQFF	TGTGCCAGCAGTTTGGACCCGGTTTACAATGAGCAGTTCTTC
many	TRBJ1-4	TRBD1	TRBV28	CASSLSGGSEKLFF	TGTGCCAGCAGTTTATCAGGGGGGAGTGAAAAACTGTTTTTT
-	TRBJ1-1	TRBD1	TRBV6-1	CASSWDRGPTEAFF	TGTGCCAGCAGTTGGGACAGGGGACCGACTGAAGCTTTCTTT
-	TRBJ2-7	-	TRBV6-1	CASSETGTFDEQYF	TGTGCCAGCAGTGAAACAGGGACTTTCGACGAGCAGTACTTC
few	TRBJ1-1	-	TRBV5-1	CASSLELGRAEAFF	TGCGCCAGCAGCTTGGAACTAGGGCGTGCTGAAGCTTTCTTT
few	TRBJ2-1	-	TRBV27	CASSSSGNNEQFF	TGTGCCAGCAGTTCAAGCGGTAACAATGAGCAGTTCTTC
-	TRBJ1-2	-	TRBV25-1	CASSEIGYTF	TGTGCCAGCTCAGAGATCGGCTACACCTTC
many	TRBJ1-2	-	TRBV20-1	CSARPIQHYGYTF	TGCAGTGCTAGGCCAATCCAACACTATGGCTACACCTTC
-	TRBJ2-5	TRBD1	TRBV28	CASSVGQGSETQYF	TGTGCCAGCAGTGTGGGACAGGGAAGCGAGACCCAGTACTTC
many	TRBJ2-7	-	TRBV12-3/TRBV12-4	CASSFGSYEQYF	TGTGCCAGCAGTTTCGGTTCCTACGAGCAGTACTTC
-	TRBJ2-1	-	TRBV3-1	CASSQAGTYNEQFF	TGTGCCAGCAGCCAAGCGGGGACCTACAATGAGCAGTTCTTC
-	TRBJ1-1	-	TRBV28	CASSFPGPEAFF	TGTGCCAGCAGTTTTCCCGGGCCTGAAGCTTTCTTT
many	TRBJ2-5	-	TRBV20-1	CSARDRFGLQETQYF	TGCAGTGCTAGAGATCGATTCGGGCTACAAGAGACCCAGTACTTC
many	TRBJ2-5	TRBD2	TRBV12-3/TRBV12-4	CASSFRGGYQETQYF	TGTGCCAGCAGTTTTCGCGGGGGGTATCAAGAGACCCAGTACTTC
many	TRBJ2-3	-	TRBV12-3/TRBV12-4	CASSFGSTDTQYF	TGTGCCAGCAGTTTCGGGTCCACAGATACGCAGTATTTT
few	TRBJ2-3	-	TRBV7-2	CASRTAGTVTDTQYF	TGTGCCAGCAGAACGGCGGGGACAGTAACAGATACGCAGTATTTT
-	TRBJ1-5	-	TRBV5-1	CASILPRGPSNQPQHF	TGCGCCAGCATATTACCCAGGGGCCCCAGCAATCAGCCCCAGCATTTT
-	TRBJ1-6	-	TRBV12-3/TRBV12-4	CASSPFFYNSPLHF	TGTGCCAGCAGCCCCTTCTTCTATAATTCACCCCTCCACTTT
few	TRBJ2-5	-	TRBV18	CASSPGQGIETQYF	TGTGCCAGCTCACCAGGGCAGGGGATAGAGACCCAGTACTTC